Listed below are T cell receptor beta chains from one sample, sequenced in a study of low-dose radiotherapy and immunotherapy resistance in tumors. MiXCR was run by TCRdb on the reads, yielding one entry per CDR3 protein. The sample lists 80,000 or so distinct CDR3 sequences; less than 20% were seen once. The input for sequencing was PBMCs, taken after low-dose radiotherapy plus immunotherapy. Receptor source: a male donor with prostate cancer. CDR3s include the opening cysteine and the closing phenylalanine or tryptophan. Each record gives: J gene, V gene, D gene, clone size, CDR3 protein, CDR3 DNA. The D gene is left open where the match is weak. Rows give clone size only sometimes, using once, few, many, or a class for an expanded clone.

TRBJ2-1,TRBV28,.,many,CASKSASYNEQFF,TGTGCCAGCAAAAGCGCCTCATACAATGAGCAGTTCTTC
TRBJ2-3,TRBV29-1,TRBD1,once,CSVVRGQGAIYADTQYF,TGCAGCGTTGTAAGGGGACAGGGGGCGATTTACGCAGATACGCAGTATTTT
TRBJ2-1,TRBV7-2,.,many,CASSFVGGGEQFF,TGTGCCAGCAGCTTTGTGGGCGGAGGTGAGCAGTTCTTC
TRBJ2-3,TRBV27,.,.,CATSGWDSSTDTQYF,TGTGCCACCAGTGGGTGGGACTCGAGCACAGATACGCAGTATTTT
TRBJ1-1,TRBV18,.,few,CASSHRNTEAFF,TGTGCCAGCTCACACAGGAACACTGAAGCTTTCTTT
TRBJ1-1,TRBV28,.,many,CASRGVKNTEAFF,TGTGCCAGCAGAGGGGTAAAGAACACTGAAGCTTTCTTT
TRBJ1-1,TRBV6-6,TRBD1,many,CASTPTGGNTEAFF,TGTGCCAGCACCCCGACAGGGGGCAACACTGAAGCTTTCTTT
TRBJ2-7,TRBV20-1,TRBD1,many,CSAQQGQGSYEQYF,TGCAGTGCCCAGCAGGGACAGGGGTCCTACGAGCAGTACTTC
TRBJ2-1,TRBV7-2,.,many,CASRMTGRNEQFF,TGTGCCAGCAGGATGACAGGGAGGAATGAGCAGTTCTTC
TRBJ2-5,TRBV12-5,.,many,CASGPGYGETQYF,TGTGCTAGTGGTCCAGGGTATGGGGAGACCCAGTACTTC
TRBJ2-7,TRBV29-1,.,many,CSVGFGGAGDEQYF,TGCAGCGTGGGTTTCGGCGGAGCGGGCGACGAGCAGTACTTC
TRBJ1-2,TRBV28,TRBD1,many,CASSPTGGLGYTF,TGTGCCAGCAGTCCCACAGGGGGGCTAGGCTACACCTTC
TRBJ2-7,TRBV28,TRBD2,many,CASSSKGLAGAYEQYF,TGTGCCAGCAGTTCAAAAGGACTAGCGGGAGCCTACGAGCAGTACTTC
TRBJ2-7,TRBV11-1,.,many,CASSKTDGPSYEQYF,TGTGCCAGCAGCAAAACCGACGGACCCTCCTACGAGCAGTACTTC
TRBJ2-1,TRBV10-3,TRBD2,many,CAISGTSGIVMDEQFF,TGTGCCATCAGCGGGACTAGCGGGATCGTGATGGATGAGCAGTTCTTC
TRBJ2-3,TRBV7-2,TRBD2,many,CASSLGLAGGFSTDTQYF,TGTGCCAGCAGCTTAGGACTAGCGGGAGGGTTTAGCACAGATACGCAGTATTTT
TRBJ2-7,TRBV11-2,.,many,CASSLEGAGAYEQYF,TGTGCCAGCAGCTTAGAAGGGGCAGGGGCCTACGAGCAGTACTTC
TRBJ1-2,TRBV5-4,TRBD1,.,CASSVRDRGRMNDGYTF,TGTGCCAGCAGCGTCCGGGACAGGGGGCGTATGAACGATGGCTACACCTTC
TRBJ2-2,TRBV4-2,.,many,CASSQVRLNGANTGELFF,TGTGCCAGCAGCCAAGTCCGTCTCAACGGGGCGAACACCGGGGAGCTGTTTTTT
TRBJ2-7,TRBV4-1,.,many,CASSHGGSVYGYEQYF,TGCGCCAGCAGCCATGGCGGTAGCGTTTATGGGTACGAGCAGTACTTC